These T cell receptor beta chains were read from a single sample in a study of T cell clones after liver transplantation. TCRdb's table, derived via immunoSEQ multiplex PCR, lists solely in-frame clones and lacks some. The data show about 16,000 clones, 70% to 90% seen once. Sample: CD8+ T cells from blood, taken less than 50 months after liver transplant. The source of these receptors is a human patient who received a liver transplant. Some T cells may arise from the graft donor. Each CDR3 is given with its conserved first and last residue. A D gene is named only where the DNA matches it firmly. Clone size is shown for a subset of rows, as once, few, many or a class of expanded clone.

clone_size j_call v_call d_call cdr3_length cdr3_aa cdr3_nt
- TRBJ2-1 TRBV15 TRBD2 16 CATSRDHLAGHNEQFF TGTGCCACCAGCAGAGATCACCTAGCGGGGCACAATGAGCAGTTCTTC
- TRBJ2-7 TRBV4-1 TRBD1 16 CASSQAVGTGFTEQYF TGCGCCAGCAGCCAGGCGGTGGGGACAGGGTTCACCGAGCAGTACTTC
- TRBJ2-5 TRBV6-1 - 14 CASSEGGTPETQYF TGTGCCAGCAGTGAAGGGGGGACACCCGAGACCCAGTACTTC
- TRBJ2-3 TRBV7-9 TRBD2 14 CASSATSLADTQYF TGTGCCAGCAGCGCGACTAGCCTGGCAGATACGCAGTATTTT
- TRBJ2-5 TRBV27 - 14 CASSSFGTEETQYF TGTGCCAGCAGTTCATTCGGGACGGAAGAGACCCAGTACTTC
- TRBJ1-1 TRBV5-1 - 18 CASSLQGASQYMNTEAFF TGCGCCAGCAGCTTGCAAGGGGCCTCTCAATATATGAACACTGAAGCTTTCTTT
- TRBJ1-3 TRBV29-1 - 14 CSVEDRVSGNTIYF TGCAGCGTTGAAGACAGGGTTTCAGGAAACACCATATATTTT
few TRBJ1-2 TRBV7-3 TRBD1 16 CASSSWVRGQGYGYTF TGTGCCAGCAGCTCTTGGGTTCGCGGACAGGGCTATGGCTACACCTTC
- TRBJ1-1 TRBV28 - 15 CASSFATGGTAEAFF TGTGCCAGCAGTTTCGCGACAGGTGGGACCGCTGAAGCTTTCTTT
- TRBJ2-5 TRBV29-1 - 14 CSVGFRGFQETQYF TGCAGCGTTGGTTTCCGGGGCTTCCAGGAGACCCAGTACTTC
- TRBJ2-7 TRBV4-3 - 14 CASSPTTGDYEQYF TGCGCCAGCAGCCCCACGACGGGAGACTACGAGCAGTACTTC
- TRBJ2-5 TRBV28 TRBD1 16 CASSLLQTGEGETQYF TGTGCCAGCAGTTTGTTACAGACAGGGGAAGGAGAGACCCAGTACTTC
- TRBJ1-1 TRBV6-5 - 14 CASSYRGGGTEAFF TGTGCCAGCAGTTACCGGGGGGGCGGCACTGAAGCTTTCTTT
few TRBJ2-3 TRBV4-3 - 15 CASSQDSYGERTQYF TGCGCCAGCAGCCAAGATAGTTACGGTGAGCGTACGCAGTATTTT
- TRBJ2-7 TRBV27 TRBD2 16 CASSPQASGRTYEQYF TGTGCCAGCAGTCCCCAAGCTAGCGGGAGGACCTACGAGCAGTACTTT
- TRBJ1-2 TRBV6-5 - 13 CASSKGLGYGYTF TGTGCCAGCAGTAAGGGTCTCGGCTATGGCTACACCTTC
- TRBJ1-4 TRBV5-4 - 16 CASSSKGRGYREKLFF TGTGCCAGCAGCTCAAAGGGGCGGGGGTATCGAGAAAAACTGTTTTTT
- TRBJ2-1 TRBV18 TRBD2 16 CASRPLVVLADNEQFF TGTGCCAGCCGGCCCCTGGTAGTACTAGCGGACAATGAGCAGTTCTTC
- TRBJ1-6 TRBV5-4 - 13 CASTTVGSSPLHF TGTGCCAGCACGACGGTTGGGTCTTCACCCCTCCACTTT
- TRBJ2-3 TRBV11-2 - 13 CATDGESTDTQYF TGTGCCACCGATGGGGAAAGCACAGATACGCAGTATTTT
- TRBJ2-3 TRBV20-1 - 11 CSAWRSDTQYF TGCAGTGCCTGGAGGTCAGATACGCAGTATTTT
- TRBJ1-1 TRBV4-1 - 15 CASSHPDTLGTEAFF TGCGCCAGCAGCCATCCGGACACCCTGGGCACTGAAGCTTTCTTT
- TRBJ1-1 TRBV6-5 - 13 CASSRARNTEAFF TGTGCCAGCAGCCGAGCGAGGAACACTGAAGCTTTCTTT
- TRBJ2-1 TRBV28 - 11 CASSPQREQFF TGTGCCAGCAGCCCCCAGCGTGAGCAGTTCTTC
- TRBJ1-2 TRBV7-9 - 14 CASSFSGAQKGYTF TGTGCCAGCAGCTTCTCGGGGGCGCAGAAAGGCTACACCTTC
- TRBJ2-2 TRBV11-3 - 13 CASSLGRTGELFF TGTGCCAGCAGTCTTGGGCGTACCGGGGAGCTGTTTTTT
once TRBJ2-1 TRBV4-3 TRBD2 18 CASSQDHGGLAGDYEQFF TGCGCCAGCAGCCAAGATCACGGCGGACTAGCGGGAGACTATGAGCAGTTCTTC
- TRBJ2-3 TRBV28 - 16 CASSTLPKSASDTQYF TGTGCCAGCAGCACCCTCCCCAAGTCGGCCTCAGATACGCAGTATTTT
- TRBJ2-2 TRBV7-2 - 13 CASSLGVGGELFF TGTGCCAGCAGCTTAGGGGTAGGCGGGGAGCTGTTTTTT
- TRBJ2-2 TRBV5-7 - 14 CASSLAVSSGELFF TGTGCCAGCAGCTTGGCTGTGTCCTCTGGGGAGCTGTTTTTT
- TRBJ2-1 TRBV4-3 TRBD2 16 CASRPDRLAGYSEQFF TGCGCCAGCAGACCCGACCGACTAGCGGGGTACTCTGAGCAGTTCTTC
once TRBJ2-7 TRBV7-9 TRBD1 14 CASSRGQTIYEQYF TGTGCCAGCAGTAGGGGACAGACCATCTACGAGCAGTACTTC
- TRBJ1-2 TRBV29-1 TRBD1 13 CSVELTGDYGYTF TGCAGCGTTGAATTAACAGGGGATTATGGCTACACCTTC
- TRBJ2-7 TRBV19 - 13 CASSMWAGNEQYF TGTGCCAGTAGTATGTGGGCAGGGAACGAGCAGTACTTC
- TRBJ2-3 TRBV7-2 TRBD2 16 CASSFHSGGRADTQYF TGTGCCAGCAGCTTTCACTCCGGGGGGAGGGCAGATACGCAGTATTTT
- TRBJ1-2 TRBV27 - 15 CASSLEPGGRYGYTF TGTGCCAGCAGTCTCGAGCCAGGAGGGCGCTATGGCTACACCTTC
- TRBJ2-3 TRBV6-5 TRBD1 16 CASSWNRDRGTDTQYF TGTGCCAGCAGTTGGAACCGGGACAGGGGAACAGATACGCAGTATTTT
- TRBJ1-1 TRBV7-9 - 14 CASSLPGVGTEAFF TGTGCCAGCAGCTTACCAGGGGTAGGCACTGAAGCTTTCTTT
- TRBJ2-3 TRBV9 - 17 CASSTPPGLEDTDTQYF TGTGCCAGCAGCACACCTCCGGGGCTAGAAGACACAGATACGCAGTATTTT
- TRBJ1-1 TRBV2 - 16 CASSRRGSGQETEAFF TGTGCCAGCAGCCGCAGAGGGTCGGGGCAAGAGACTGAAGCTTTCTTT
- TRBJ1-1 TRBV19 - 12 CASRQKNTEAFF TGTGCCAGTAGGCAGAAGAACACTGAAGCTTTCTTT
- TRBJ2-3 TRBV29-1 TRBD2 15 CSVEGTSRGTDTQYF TGCAGCGTTGAGGGGACTAGCAGAGGGACAGATACGCAGTATTTT
- TRBJ2-6 TRBV10-3 - 18 CAIRSTEEGQSGANVLTF TGTGCCATCAGGAGTACTGAGGAGGGACAGTCTGGGGCCAACGTCCTGACTTTC
- TRBJ2-3 TRBV15 TRBD2 18 CATSSPQFKAGGIDTQYF TGTGCCACCAGCAGTCCCCAATTTAAAGCGGGGGGCATAGATACGCAGTATTTT
- TRBJ2-5 TRBV6-6 TRBD2 15 CASSSFGAGGETQYF TGTGCCAGCAGTTCCTTCGGCGCGGGAGGTGAGACCCAGTACTTC
- TRBJ2-1 TRBV29-1 - 13 CSAEQSGYNEQFF TGCAGCGCCGAACAGAGTGGGTACAATGAGCAGTTCTTC
few TRBJ2-7 TRBV9 - 14 CASSVEGISYEQYF TGTGCCAGCAGCGTAGAAGGGATATCCTACGAGCAGTACTTC